A selection of T cell receptor beta chains follows, all from one sample in a study of T cell changes during pregnancy in multiple sclerosis. Libraries were prepared by immunoSEQ multiplex PCR; TCRdb keeps only in-frame clonotypes and omits some of them. Altogether approximately 44,000 clones are present, roughly nine tenths being singletons, with the ten largest covering around 6.3%. The starting material was CD8+ T cells from peripheral blood mononuclear cells, obtained in the third trimester of pregnancy. The receptors derive from a female donor with multiple sclerosis, enrolled in a pregnancy study. Both conserved end residues are part of each CDR3. The D gene is left open where the match is weak. Not all rows give a size; the values are once, few, many and, for expanded clones, a class.

cdr3_nt	cdr3_aa	d_call	v_call	clone_size	j_call
TGTGCCAGCAGGACAGGGGATCTTAAGTGGCAGCCCCAGCATTTT	CASRTGDLKWQPQHF	TRBD1	TRBV28	.	TRBJ1-5
TGTGCCAGCACCCCCGTTGCCCTGCGAGGGTCTCTCTCTGGGGCCAACGTCCTGACTTTC	CASTPVALRGSLSGANVLTF	.	TRBV27	.	TRBJ2-6
TGTGCCAGCGAAGTGTGGGCGGGGGTGTACCAAGAGACCCAGTACTTC	CASEVWAGVYQETQYF	TRBD2	TRBV2	.	TRBJ2-5
TGTGCCAGCAGCTTAGATGGGAGCTCCTACAATGAGCAGTTCTTC	CASSLDGSSYNEQFF	.	TRBV11-2	once	TRBJ2-1
TGTGCCAGCAGCTTAGTCTTAACGGGGAGTCCCCAAGAGACCCAGTACTTC	CASSLVLTGSPQETQYF	.	TRBV7-6	.	TRBJ2-5
TGTGCCAGCAGCCCACGGACTAGCGGGGAGTTCAAGCAGTTCTTC	CASSPRTSGEFKQFF	TRBD2	TRBV7-9	.	TRBJ2-1
TGCGCCAGCAGCCGGACTAGCGGGGGTCTTGGCGAGCAGTACTTC	CASSRTSGGLGEQYF	TRBD2	TRBV5-1	.	TRBJ2-7
TGTGCCAGCAGCTACGGGACAGGGACCTTATACGAGCAGTACTTC	CASSYGTGTLYEQYF	TRBD1	TRBV7-2	once	TRBJ2-7
TGTGCCAGCAGTGAGGCAGGCGCCTACAATGAGCAGTTCTTC	CASSEAGAYNEQFF	.	TRBV2	.	TRBJ2-1
TGTGCCAGCAGGCGGGACGCCTCCTACGAGCAGTACTTC	CASRRDASYEQYF	.	TRBV6-1	.	TRBJ2-7
TGTGCCAGCAGCTGGGCCCGCGACAACACAGATACGCAGTATTTT	CASSWARDNTDTQYF	.	TRBV5-6	.	TRBJ2-3
TGTGCCAGCACGAAGAGCTCCTATAATTCACCCCTCCACTTT	CASTKSSYNSPLHF	.	TRBV25-1	.	TRBJ1-6
TGTGCCACCAGCAGGGCCTCAGGGGGTGTTAATGAAAAACTGTTTTTT	CATSRASGGVNEKLFF	TRBD1	TRBV15	once	TRBJ1-4
TGTGCCAGCAGTTTACCCTCTCATGATGGGGCGGTCGGAGACTATGGCTACACCTTC	CASSLPSHDGAVGDYGYTF	.	TRBV28	.	TRBJ1-2
TGTGCCAGCAGCTTGTATGGTCAGGGCATCAGTAATGAAAAACTGTTTTTT	CASSLYGQGISNEKLFF	.	TRBV5-6	.	TRBJ1-4
TGTGCCAGCAGCTTGATAGTTGGCGGGTCGGGGGGGCAGTATTTT	CASSLIVGGSGGQYF	TRBD2	TRBV7-2	.	TRBJ2-3
TGTGCCAGCAGCGAAGACAGGGGGGGTTCCACTGAAGCTTTCTTT	CASSEDRGGSTEAFF	TRBD1	TRBV6-4	.	TRBJ1-1
TGTGCCAGCAGTGCCGCCAGGGGCGAGCTTGGCTATGGCTACACCTTC	CASSAARGELGYGYTF	.	TRBV25-1	.	TRBJ1-2
TGTGCCAGCAGCCATAACCAGGGCTTGAACACTGAAGCTTTCTTT	CASSHNQGLNTEAFF	.	TRBV13	.	TRBJ1-1
TGTGCCAGCAGGGACATCGTTTACGATGAGCAGTTCTTC	CASRDIVYDEQFF	.	TRBV6-6	.	TRBJ2-1
TGTGCCAGCAGTTACTCCGAGGGAGTAACTGAAGCTTTCTTT	CASSYSEGVTEAFF	.	TRBV6-6	.	TRBJ1-1
TGCGCCAGCTCGTTCCGGGGTTACGTTCCCGAGCAGTACTTC	CASSFRGYVPEQYF	.	TRBV5-1	.	TRBJ2-7
TGTGCCAGTAGTATATCAACAGATCCCTTCTACGAGCAGTACTTC	CASSISTDPFYEQYF	.	TRBV19	.	TRBJ2-7
TGTGCCAGCAGTGCCGTCCTCTACGAGCAGTACTTC	CASSAVLYEQYF	.	TRBV25-1	once	TRBJ2-7
TGTGCCAGCAGCCATGTCCCGGGACAGGGGTCCTACGAGCAGTACTTC	CASSHVPGQGSYEQYF	TRBD1	TRBV7-9	.	TRBJ2-7
TGTGCCAGCAGCTTAGGTTCTAATGGCTACACCTTC	CASSLGSNGYTF	.	TRBV7-2	.	TRBJ1-2
TGCGCCAGCAGCCAAGCGTCTAATTTCTACGAGCAGTACTTC	CASSQASNFYEQYF	.	TRBV4-1	.	TRBJ2-7
TGCGCCAGCAGCACCGGCGGGGAGCTGTTTTTT	CASSTGGELFF	.	TRBV5-1	.	TRBJ2-2
TGTGCCAGCTCACCGGGACAGATGAACACTGAAGCTTTCTTT	CASSPGQMNTEAFF	TRBD1	TRBV18	.	TRBJ1-1
TGTGCCAGCAGCTATTGGACAGAAGAGACCCAGTACTTC	CASSYWTEETQYF	.	TRBV5-4	.	TRBJ2-5
TGTGCCAGCAGCTCTTCGGCACAACAGGGCTACGAGCAGTACTTC	CASSSSAQQGYEQYF	.	TRBV13	few	TRBJ2-7
TGTGCCATCAGTGAGTCAGCGGGGGCGGTCTATGGCTACACCTTC	CAISESAGAVYGYTF	.	TRBV10-3	.	TRBJ1-2
TGTGCCTGGAGTGTATTTACACTAGCGGATAGCACAGATACGCAGTATTTT	CAWSVFTLADSTDTQYF	TRBD2	TRBV30	.	TRBJ2-3
TGTGCCAGCAGCTTAGGGAGGGAAGCTTTCTTT	CASSLGREAFF	.	TRBV7-9	few	TRBJ1-1
TGTGCCAGCAATGCAGGGTCTGGGGCCAACGTCCTGACTTTC	CASNAGSGANVLTF	.	TRBV6-6	.	TRBJ2-6
TGCGCCAGCAGTCAAAGGAGGACAGGGCTGATGAATGAGCAGTTCTTC	CASSQRRTGLMNEQFF	TRBD1	TRBV23-1	.	TRBJ2-1
TGTGCCAGCCGACTTCCGGGGGGCGGCTACACCTTC	CASRLPGGGYTF	.	TRBV27	.	TRBJ1-2